This T cell receptor (beta chain) was captured by sequencing in a study of cytomegalovirus exposure and HLA in healthy donors. Study-wide findings and caveats: Later examination showed HLA-associated TCR beta chains had greater clonal expansion than equally common others. The study assumed roughly uniform donor sequencing depth for presence/absence analyses.

Remarks on this clone: The antigen is undetermined.

The primer mix had 60 Vbeta and 13 Jbeta primers. Per the original data handling: Counted up in a later analysis, unique TCR beta chains came to roughly 80 million, with around 12 million shared. Generated by immunoSEQ multiplex PCR, the TCRdb table keeps only in-frame clones and is missing some. For V, J and clone size, that table is used; D and trimming come from the DNA. The table records about 110,000 clones, 60% to 85% of them present only once. Germline assignment: CDR1 SGHRS and CDR2 YFSETQ. V lost 4 bases, J lost 2 bases, and 5 bases stayed unmatched. This CDR3 spans 14 amino acids. The sequence was collected from a woman aged 25 to 39 in good health and CMV-seronegative. The chain couples TRBV5-1 to TRBJ2-7, with 8 bases fitting TRBD2. The sample comprised PBMCs. The CDR3 coding sequence is TGCGCCAGCAGCGTCAGCGGGGGTACCTACGAGCAGTACTTC. It translates to CASSVSGGTYEQYF.